This TCR beta chain is from a study of T cells in Graves' hyperthyroidism and ophthalmopathy. What was amplified from RNA transcripts were TCR beta CDR3 regions. The HTBI primer set was used in a first-round RT-PCR of the TCR CDR3. One entry per CDR3 protein results from TCRdb running MiXCR on the multiplex PCR reads. This sample has 660,000 or so distinct CDR3 sequences, with about 45% found just once. A few counts support this clonotype. The material sequenced was peripheral blood or thyroid tissue (not recorded which). The receptor was isolated from an adult man with Graves' disease, either hyperthyroidism or ophthalmopathy (not recorded which).

DNA of the CDR3: TGCAGCGTTGCAGGGACGATTGGAAACACCATATATTTT. Translation: CSVAGTIGNTIYF. The J gene is TRBJ1-3, the V gene TRBV29-1; D possibly corresponds to TRBD1 (5 bases). Germline assignment: CDR1 SQVTM and CDR2 ANQGSEA. The V end was cut by 4 bases, the J end by 3 bases, with 10 bases between. This CDR3 has 13 amino acids.